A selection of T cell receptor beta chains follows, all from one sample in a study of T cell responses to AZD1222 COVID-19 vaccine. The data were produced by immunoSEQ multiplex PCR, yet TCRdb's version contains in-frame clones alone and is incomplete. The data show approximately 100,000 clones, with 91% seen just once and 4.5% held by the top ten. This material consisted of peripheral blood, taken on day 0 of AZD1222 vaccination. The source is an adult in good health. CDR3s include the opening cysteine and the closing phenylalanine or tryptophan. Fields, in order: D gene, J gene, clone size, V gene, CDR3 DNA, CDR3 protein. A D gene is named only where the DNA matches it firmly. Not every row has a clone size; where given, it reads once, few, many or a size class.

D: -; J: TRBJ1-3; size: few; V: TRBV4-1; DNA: TGCGCCAGCAGCCGCGGACAGAGGGGCGGAAACACCATATATTTT; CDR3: CASSRGQRGGNTIYF
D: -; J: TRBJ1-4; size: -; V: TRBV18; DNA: TGTGCCAGCTCCCAACGGACGGGGGGCAGGACTAATGAAAAACTGTTTTTT; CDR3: CASSQRTGGRTNEKLFF
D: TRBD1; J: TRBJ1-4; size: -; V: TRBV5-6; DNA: TGTGCCAGCAGCCTGGACAGGGGAGTCGGTGAAAAACTGTTTTTT; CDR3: CASSLDRGVGEKLFF
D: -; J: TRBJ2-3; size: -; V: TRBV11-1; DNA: TGTGCCAGCAGCTTAGATCAGGGTACAGATACGCAGTATTTT; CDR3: CASSLDQGTDTQYF
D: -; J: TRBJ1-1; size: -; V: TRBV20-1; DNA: TGCAGCTACAGGGTTAACACTGAAACTTTCTTT; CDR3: CSYRVNTETFF
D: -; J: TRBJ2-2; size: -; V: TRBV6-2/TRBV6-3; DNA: TGTGCCAGCAGTCTCAACACCGGGGAGCTGTTTTTT; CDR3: CASSLNTGELFF
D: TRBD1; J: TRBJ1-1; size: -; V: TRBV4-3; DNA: TGCGCCAGCAGCCAAGACCCCGGGACAGGGTATGGGGCTGAAGCTTTCTTT; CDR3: CASSQDPGTGYGAEAFF
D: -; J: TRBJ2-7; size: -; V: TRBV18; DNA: TGTGCCAGCTCACCACCGAGGGACCCTAGACTGCAGTACTTC; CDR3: CASSPPRDPRLQYF
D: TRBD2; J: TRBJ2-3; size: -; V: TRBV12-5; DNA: TGTGCTAGTGGTTTGGCCACTCCGGGACTACCGTTCACAGATACGCAGTATTTT; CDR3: CASGLATPGLPFTDTQYF
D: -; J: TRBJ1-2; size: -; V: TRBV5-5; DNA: TGTGCCAGCAGCTTGGAATTCGCGGTAGCTAACTATGGCTACACCTTC; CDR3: CASSLEFAVANYGYTF
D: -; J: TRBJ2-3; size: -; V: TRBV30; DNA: TGTGCCTGGAGGCGTAGGGGAGGCACAGATACGCAGTATTTT; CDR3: CAWRRRGGTDTQYF
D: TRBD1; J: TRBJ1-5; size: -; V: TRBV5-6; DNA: TGTGCCAGCAGCTCCTACCGGGACAGAAATCAGCCCCAGCATTTT; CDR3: CASSSYRDRNQPQHF
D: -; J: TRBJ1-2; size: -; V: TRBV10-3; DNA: TGTGCCATCAGTGAACGGATTTCAAACTATGGCTACACCTTC; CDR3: CAISERISNYGYTF
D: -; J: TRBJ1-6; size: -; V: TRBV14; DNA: TGTGCCAGCAGCCACAAGACAGGTCCGAGCTCCTATAATTCACCCCTCCACTTT; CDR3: CASSHKTGPSSYNSPLHF
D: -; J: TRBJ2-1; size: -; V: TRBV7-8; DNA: TGTGCCAGCAGCCCTCTAAGAAGGGAGCAGTTCTTC; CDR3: CASSPLRREQFF
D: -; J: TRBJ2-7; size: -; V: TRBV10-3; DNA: TGTGCCATCAGTGACGGTTCAGACGAGCAGTACTTC; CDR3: CAISDGSDEQYF
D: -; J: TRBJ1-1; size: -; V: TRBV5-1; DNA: TGCGCCAGCAGCAAATCGACAGGTGGGAACACTGAAGCTTTCTTT; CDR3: CASSKSTGGNTEAFF
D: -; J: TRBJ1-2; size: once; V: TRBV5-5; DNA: TGTGCCAGCAGCTTGGCCGTAGGGGGAAACTATGGCTACACCTTC; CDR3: CASSLAVGGNYGYTF
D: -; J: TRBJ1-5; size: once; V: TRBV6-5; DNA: TGTGCCAGCGTGTGGAGGGAAGGCAATCAGCCCCAGCATTTT; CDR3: CASVWREGNQPQHF
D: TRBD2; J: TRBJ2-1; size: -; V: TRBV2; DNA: TGTGCCAGCAGTCGGGGGACTAGCGGGGTGGATGAGCAGTTCTTC; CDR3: CASSRGTSGVDEQFF
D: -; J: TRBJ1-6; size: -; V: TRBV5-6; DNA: TGTGCCAGCAGCTTGGGCAGTACCTCCTATAATTCACCCCTCCACTTT; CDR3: CASSLGSTSYNSPLHF
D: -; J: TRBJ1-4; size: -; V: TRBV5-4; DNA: TGTGCCAGCAGCTTTAGGCCAGGGGAAGAAAAACTGTTTTTT; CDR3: CASSFRPGEEKLFF
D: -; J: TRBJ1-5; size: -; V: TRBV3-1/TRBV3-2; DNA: TGTGCCAGCAGCCAAGAGGTCAATCAGCCCCAGCATTTT; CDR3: CASSQEVNQPQHF
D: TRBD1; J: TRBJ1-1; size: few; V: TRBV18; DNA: TGTGCCAGCTCAATAGGGGGCCTTACTGAAGCTTTCTTT; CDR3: CASSIGGLTEAFF